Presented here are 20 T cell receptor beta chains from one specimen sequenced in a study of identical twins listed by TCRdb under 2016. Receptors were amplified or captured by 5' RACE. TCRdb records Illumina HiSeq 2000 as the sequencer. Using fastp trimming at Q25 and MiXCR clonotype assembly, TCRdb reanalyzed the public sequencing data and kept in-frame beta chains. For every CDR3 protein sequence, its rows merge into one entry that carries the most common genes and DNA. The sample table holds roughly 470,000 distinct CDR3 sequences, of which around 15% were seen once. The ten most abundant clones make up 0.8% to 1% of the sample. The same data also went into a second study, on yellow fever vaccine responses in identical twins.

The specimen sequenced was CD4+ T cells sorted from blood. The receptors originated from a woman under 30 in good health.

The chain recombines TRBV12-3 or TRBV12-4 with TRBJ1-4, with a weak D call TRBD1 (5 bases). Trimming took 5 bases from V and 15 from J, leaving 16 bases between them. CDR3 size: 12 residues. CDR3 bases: TGTGCCAGCAGTCTCTCTTCCAGGGTAATGTTTTTT. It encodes CASSLSSRVMFF.

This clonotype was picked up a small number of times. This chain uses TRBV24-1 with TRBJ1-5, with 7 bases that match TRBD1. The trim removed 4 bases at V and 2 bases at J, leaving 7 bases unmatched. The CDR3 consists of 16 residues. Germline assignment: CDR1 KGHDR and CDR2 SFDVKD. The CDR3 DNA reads TGTGCCACCAGTGAAAACAGGGGACGTGGCAATCAGCCCCAGCATTTT. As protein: CATSENRGRGNQPQHF.

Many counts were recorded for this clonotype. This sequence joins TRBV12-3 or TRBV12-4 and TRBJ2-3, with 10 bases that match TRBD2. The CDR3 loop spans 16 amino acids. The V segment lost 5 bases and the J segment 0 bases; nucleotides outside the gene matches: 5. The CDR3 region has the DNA TGTGCCAGCAGTCCCGGACTAGCGGCAAGCACAGATACGCAGTATTTT. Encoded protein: CASSPGLAASTDTQYF.

CDR3 coding DNA: TGTGCCACCAGCAGAGAACACCTGGGACTAGCGGACTCCTACGAGCAGTACTTC. Translating gives CATSREHLGLADSYEQYF. This chain links TRBV15 with TRBJ2-7, with 11 bases matching TRBD2. In germline, CDR1 is LNHNV, CDR2 YYDKDF (reference sequence). V shed 0 bases and J 0 bases; nucleotides not matched to a gene: 7. The CDR3 totals 18 residues.

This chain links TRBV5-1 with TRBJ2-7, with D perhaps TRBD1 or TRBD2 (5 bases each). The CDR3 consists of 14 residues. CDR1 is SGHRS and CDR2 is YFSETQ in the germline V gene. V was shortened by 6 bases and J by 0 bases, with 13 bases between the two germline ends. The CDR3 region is CASIRDDVSYEQYF. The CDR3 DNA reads TGCGCCAGCATAAGGGACGACGTCTCCTACGAGCAGTACTTC. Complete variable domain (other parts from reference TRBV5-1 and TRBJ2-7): KAGVTQTPRYLIKTRGQQVTLSCSPISGHRSVSWYQQTPGQGLQFLFEYFSETQRNKGNFPGRFSGRQFSNSRSEMNVSTLELGDSALYLCASIRDDVSYEQYFGPGTRLTVT.

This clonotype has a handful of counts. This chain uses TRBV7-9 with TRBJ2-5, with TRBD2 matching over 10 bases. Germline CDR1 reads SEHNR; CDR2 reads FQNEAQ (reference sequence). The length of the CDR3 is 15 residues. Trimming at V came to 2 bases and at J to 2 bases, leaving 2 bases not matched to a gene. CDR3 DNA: TGTGCCAGCAGCTTATGGACTAGCGGACAAGAGACCCAGTACTTC. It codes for CASSLWTSGQETQYF.

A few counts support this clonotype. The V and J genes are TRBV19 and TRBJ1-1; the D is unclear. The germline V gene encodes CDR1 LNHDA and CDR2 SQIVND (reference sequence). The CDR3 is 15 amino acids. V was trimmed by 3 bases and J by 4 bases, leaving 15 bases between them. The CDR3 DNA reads TGTGCCAGTAGTATTAACCCGGGTTTGGGCACTGAAGCTTTCTTT. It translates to CASSINPGLGTEAFF.

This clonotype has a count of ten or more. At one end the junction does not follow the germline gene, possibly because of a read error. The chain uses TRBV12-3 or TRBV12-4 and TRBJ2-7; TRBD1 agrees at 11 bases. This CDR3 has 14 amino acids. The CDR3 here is CASSSGQGAYEQYF. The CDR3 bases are TGCGCCAGCAGCTCGGGACAGGGGGCCTACGAGCAGTACTTC.

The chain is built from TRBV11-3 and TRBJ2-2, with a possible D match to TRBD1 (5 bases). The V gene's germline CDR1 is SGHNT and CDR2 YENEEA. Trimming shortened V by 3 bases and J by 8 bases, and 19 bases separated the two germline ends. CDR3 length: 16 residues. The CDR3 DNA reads TGTGCCAGCAGCTTGACCCAACTCAGGGTTTCGGGGGAGCTGTTTTTT. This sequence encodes CASSLTQLRVSGELFF.

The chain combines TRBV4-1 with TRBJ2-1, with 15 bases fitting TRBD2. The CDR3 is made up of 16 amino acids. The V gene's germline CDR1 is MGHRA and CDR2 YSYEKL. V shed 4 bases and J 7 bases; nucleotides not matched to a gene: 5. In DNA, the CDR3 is TGCGCCAGCAGCCCTCTTGGGACTAGCGGGAGGAATGAGCAGTTCTTC. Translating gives CASSPLGTSGRNEQFF.

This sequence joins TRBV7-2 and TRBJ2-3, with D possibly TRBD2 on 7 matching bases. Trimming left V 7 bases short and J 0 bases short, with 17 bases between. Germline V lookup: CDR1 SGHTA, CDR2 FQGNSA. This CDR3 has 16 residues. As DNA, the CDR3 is TGTGCCAGCACTTTGGGGAGGGGGGGAAGCACAGATACGCAGTATTTT. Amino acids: CASTLGRGGSTDTQYF.

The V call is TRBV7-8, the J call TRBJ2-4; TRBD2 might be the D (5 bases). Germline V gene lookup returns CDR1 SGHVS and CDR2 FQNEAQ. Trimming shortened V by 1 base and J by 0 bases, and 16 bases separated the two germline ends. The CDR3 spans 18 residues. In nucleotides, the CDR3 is TGTGCCAGCAGCTTAGTTGTCCCCGGGGTTCTAGCCAAAAACATTCAGTACTTC. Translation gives CASSLVVPGVLAKNIQYF.

DNA for the CDR3: TGCAGTGCTGCCGATCCGGGGGGCACTGAAGCTTTCTTT. Protein: CSAADPGGTEAFF. The chain recombines TRBV20-1 with TRBJ1-1, with D perhaps matching TRBD1 (5 bases). CDR1 is DFQATT, CDR2 SNEGSKA, per germline (reference sequence). With 5 bases removed from V and 4 bases from J, the gap between germline ends came to 14 bases. CDR3 length: 13 amino acids.

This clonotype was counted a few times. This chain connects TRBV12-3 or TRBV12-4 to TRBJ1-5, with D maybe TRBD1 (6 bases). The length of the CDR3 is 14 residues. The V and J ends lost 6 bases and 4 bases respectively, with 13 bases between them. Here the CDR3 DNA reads TGTGCCAGCAGCACTGGGACAAGGAATCAGCCCCAGCATTTT. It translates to CASSTGTRNQPQHF.

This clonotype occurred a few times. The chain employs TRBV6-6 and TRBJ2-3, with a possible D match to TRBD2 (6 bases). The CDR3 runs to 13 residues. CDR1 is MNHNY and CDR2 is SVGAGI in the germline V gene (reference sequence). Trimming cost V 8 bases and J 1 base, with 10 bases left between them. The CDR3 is CASLRDGTDTQYF. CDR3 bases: TGTGCCAGCTTGCGGGACGGCACAGATACGCAGTATTTT.

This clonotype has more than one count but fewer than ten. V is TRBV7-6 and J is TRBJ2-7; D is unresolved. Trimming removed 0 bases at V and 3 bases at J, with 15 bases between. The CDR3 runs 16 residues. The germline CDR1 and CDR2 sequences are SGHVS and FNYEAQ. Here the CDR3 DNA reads TGTGCCAGCAGCTTAGCCCTTCAGCGAAACAACTACGAGCAGTACTTC. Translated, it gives CASSLALQRNNYEQYF.

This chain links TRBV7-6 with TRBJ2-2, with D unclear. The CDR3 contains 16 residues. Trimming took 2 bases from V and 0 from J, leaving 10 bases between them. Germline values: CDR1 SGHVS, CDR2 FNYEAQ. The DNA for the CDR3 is TGTGCCAGCAGCTTACTTGCATCAACGAACACCGGGGAGCTGTTTTTT. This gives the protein CASSLLASTNTGELFF.

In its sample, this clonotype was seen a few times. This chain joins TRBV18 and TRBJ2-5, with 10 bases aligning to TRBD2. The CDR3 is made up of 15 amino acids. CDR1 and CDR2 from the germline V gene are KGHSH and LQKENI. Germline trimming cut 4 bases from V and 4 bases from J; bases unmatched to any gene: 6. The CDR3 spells CASSRSSGSGETQYF. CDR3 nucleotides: TGTGCCAGCTCACGTTCTAGCGGGAGTGGAGAGACCCAGTACTTC. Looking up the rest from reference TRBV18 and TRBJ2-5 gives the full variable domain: NAGVMQNPRHLVRRRGQEARLRCSPMKGHSHVYWYRQLPEEGLKFMVYLQKENIIDESGMPKERFSAEFPKEGPSILRIQQVVRGDSAAYFCASSRSSGSGETQYFGPGTRLLVL.

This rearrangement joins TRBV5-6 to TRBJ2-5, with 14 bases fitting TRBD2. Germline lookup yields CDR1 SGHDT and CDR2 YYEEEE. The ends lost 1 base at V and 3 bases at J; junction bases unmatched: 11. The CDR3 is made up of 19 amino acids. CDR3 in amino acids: CASSLYGGTSGGREETQYF. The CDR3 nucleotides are TGTGCCAGCAGCTTGTACGGGGGGACTAGCGGGGGTCGAGAAGAGACCCAGTACTTC.

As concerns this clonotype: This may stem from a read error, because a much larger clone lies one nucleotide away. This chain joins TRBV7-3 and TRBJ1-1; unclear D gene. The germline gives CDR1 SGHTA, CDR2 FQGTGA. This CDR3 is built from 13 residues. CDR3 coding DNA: TGTGCCAGCAGCCCTCGGGTGGGGAATGAAGCTCTCTTT. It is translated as CASSPRVGNEALF.